These 19 T cell receptor beta chains came from one sample sequenced in a study of control samples from healthy donors and cancer patients. The protocol was immunoSEQ multiplex PCR, while the TCRdb copy is restricted to in-frame clones and leaves out a portion. The sample comprises under 85,000 clones, roughly 82% of which are singletons, and 2.9% rests with the top ten. Specimen: PBMCs. These receptors all come from a woman in her forties or fifties with lung cancer.

This sequence joins TRBV6-2 or TRBV6-3 and TRBJ1-5; D is possibly TRBD1 (5 bases). The V end was cut by 4 bases, the J end by 0 bases, with 13 bases between. The CDR3 loop spans 16 amino acids. The germline gives CDR1 MNHEY, CDR2 SVGEGT. The CDR3 nucleotides read TGTGCCAGCAGTTCCACAGACAGACATAGCAATCAGCCCCAGCATTTT. Amino acid sequence: CASSSTDRHSNQPQHF.

The chain combines TRBV18 with TRBJ1-4, with a weak D call TRBD1 (6 bases). The CDR3 is 15 amino acids. Germline lookup yields CDR1 KGHSH and CDR2 LQKENI. V shed 3 bases and J shed 4 bases, with 12 bases lying between them. CDR3 protein: CASSPSQGGNEKLFF. CDR3 coding DNA: TGTGCCAGCTCACCTTCACAGGGTGGTAATGAAAAACTGTTTTTT.

V is TRBV29-1 and J is TRBJ2-7; 8 nucleotides agree with TRBD1. J lost 6 bases, V lost 7 bases, and 14 bases had no gene match. The germline V gene has CDR1 SQVTM and CDR2 ANQGSEA. CDR3 length: 14 residues. The CDR3 bases are TGCAGCGCTTCCGGGGAAACAGGGGGAGCCGAGCAGTACTTC. Its protein product is CSASGETGGAEQYF.

J is TRBJ2-7 and V is TRBV29-1; no definite D call. Germline V gene data show CDR1 as SQVTM and CDR2 as ANQGSEA. The CDR3 totals 12 residues. V lost 2 bases, J lost 0 bases, and 5 bases lay in between. CDR3 in amino acids: CSVELVSYEQYF. CDR3 coding DNA: TGCAGCGTTGAATTGGTCTCCTACGAGCAGTACTTC.

This clone was seen a handful of times. The V gene is TRBV7-6, the J gene TRBJ2-7, with TRBD1 matching 10 bases. CDR1 is SGHVS, CDR2 FNYEAQ, per germline. The CDR3 spans 15 residues. The V gene end was trimmed by 5 bases and the J gene end by 1 base; junction bases not matched to a gene: 5. Here the CDR3 reads CASSLGTGASYEQYF. The CDR3 DNA reads TGTGCCAGCAGCCTAGGGACAGGGGCTTCCTACGAGCAGTACTTC.

The chain carries TRBV19 and TRBJ2-1; 7 bases match TRBD1. CDR3 length equals 15 residues. Germline CDR1 and CDR2: LNHDA and SQIVND (reference sequence). The junction had 17 bases not matched to a gene; V was cut back by 6 bases and J by 12 bases. In nucleotides, the CDR3 is TGTGCCAGTAGCTGGGCCGACAGGGAAAGTGGGGGGCAGTTCTTC. Translated: CASSWADRESGGQFF.

This clone was seen repeatedly, ten times or more. The V call is TRBV5-1, the J call TRBJ1-1; 7 bases align to TRBD1. The germline CDR1 and CDR2 sequences are SGHRS and YFSETQ. V dropped 1 base and J dropped 0; count of bases not matched to a gene: 3. The CDR3 is made up of 15 amino acids. In DNA, the CDR3 is TGCGCCAGCAGCTTGCAGGGGGACATGAACACTGAAGCTTTCTTT. Translated: CASSLQGDMNTEAFF.

The gene calls are TRBV4-1 and TRBJ2-7; TRBD2 matches 13 bases. This CDR3 spans 16 amino acids. The germline V gene has CDR1 MGHRA and CDR2 YSYEKL. The ends lost 0 bases at V and 5 bases at J; junction bases unmatched: 4. The CDR3 sequence: CASSQDVGLAGNEQYF. The DNA of the CDR3 is TGCGCCAGCAGCCAAGATGTGGGACTAGCGGGGAACGAGCAGTACTTC.

The rearrangement uses TRBV6-5 and TRBJ1-1; TRBD1 matches 7 bases. CDR1 and CDR2 (germline): MNHEY, SVGAGI. This CDR3 is built from 15 residues. Trimming took 4 bases from V and 3 from J; bases not matched to a gene: 8. CDR3 DNA: TGTGCCAGCAGTTCCCGGACAGGTGGAGACACTGAAGCTTTCTTT. Its translation is CASSSRTGGDTEAFF.

The chain combines TRBV4-3 with TRBJ1-1; maybe TRBD1 (6 bases). Germline V gene lookup returns CDR1 LGHNA and CDR2 YSLEER. V was cut by 4 bases and J by 1 base, with 7 bases left in between. The CDR3 contains 13 residues. This CDR3 is CASSRGGNTEAFF. CDR3 coding DNA: TGCGCCAGCAGCCGAGGGGGGAACACTGAAGCTTTCTTT.

The chain uses TRBV28 and TRBJ2-3; 8 nucleotides match TRBD2. V gave up 7 bases and J gave up 4 bases; unmatched junction bases: 10. In germline, CDR1 is MDHEN, CDR2 SYDVKM. The CDR3 runs to 15 residues. CDR3: CASKQPIGGADTQYF. CDR3 nucleotide sequence: TGTGCCAGCAAACAACCGATCGGGGGGGCAGATACGCAGTATTTT.

The chain is built from TRBV3-1 (or the pseudogene TRBV3-2) and TRBJ2-1; unclear D gene. Trimming cost V 1 base and J 5 bases, with 3 bases left between them. The CDR3 extends over 12 amino acids. Germline V CDR1 and CDR2: LGHDT, YNNKEL (reference sequence). CDR3 sequence (DNA): TGTGCCAGCAGCCAAGCCGACAATGAGCAGTTCTTC. This codes for CASSQADNEQFF.

The chain recombines TRBV12-3 or TRBV12-4 with TRBJ2-5, with a possible D match to TRBD1 (8 bases). The CDR3 has 13 residues. Deletions cut 10 bases from V and 1 base from J, with 13 bases between. This chain's CDR3 is CATTGGAQETQYF. CDR3 sequence (DNA): TGTGCCACCACAGGGGGGGCCCAAGAGACCCAGTACTTC.

This chain links TRBV11-2 with TRBJ1-3; TRBD1 matches at 9 bases. Germline lookup yields CDR1 SGHAT and CDR2 FQNNGV. The CDR3 is 15 residues long. The V and J ends lost 5 bases and 8 bases, in that order; junction bases with no gene match: 10. The CDR3 DNA sequence: TGTGCCAGCAGCAAGACAGGGGGTGGCGGAGACACCATATATTTT. Encoded protein: CASSKTGGGGDTIYF.

This sequence joins TRBV9 and TRBJ2-3; D uncertain. Per germline, CDR1 SGDLS and CDR2 YYNGEE. The CDR3 runs 14 residues. Between the trimmed V and J ends, which lost 0 bases and 7 bases, there was a span of 12 bases. CDR3 in amino acids: CASSVGWATNTQYF. As DNA, the CDR3 is TGTGCCAGCAGCGTAGGGTGGGCGACCAATACGCAGTATTTT.

DNA for the CDR3: TGTGCCAGCAGTGAAATCGGGGCCGTTTTATGGCCCCAGCATTTT. Its translation: CASSEIGAVLWPQHF. The V gene is TRBV2, the J gene TRBJ1-5; weak D call: TRBD1 (5 bases). This CDR3 is built from 15 residues. Trimming took 2 bases from V and 9 from J, leaving 17 bases between them. Germline V gene data show CDR1 as SNHLY and CDR2 as FYNNEI.

J is TRBJ1-3 and V is TRBV7-9; D is unclear. CDR3 size: 17 residues. Germline CDR1 and CDR2: SEHNR and FQNEAQ (reference sequence). The V end was cut by 5 bases, the J end by 0 bases, with 17 bases between. The CDR3 sequence: CASSPGEKSDSGNTIYF. As DNA, the CDR3 is TGTGCCAGCAGCCCAGGTGAAAAGTCAGACTCTGGAAACACCATATATTTT.

The chain uses TRBV28 and TRBJ2-7, with a weak D call TRBD1 (6 bases). This CDR3 has 16 residues. Germline CDR1 reads MDHEN; CDR2 reads SYDVKM. V lost 5 bases, J lost 7 bases, and 24 bases lay in between. CDR3 DNA: TGTGCCAGCAGTAGCTACGGGACACCAACCCGGGAAGAGCAGTACTTC. Translating it yields CASSSYGTPTREEQYF.

This clone was counted only a few times. J is TRBJ1-2 and V is TRBV3-1 (or the pseudogene TRBV3-2); the D is unclear. The CDR3 consists of 14 residues. Deletions cut 4 bases from V and 0 bases from J, with 9 bases between. Per germline, CDR1 LGHDT and CDR2 YNNKEL (reference sequence). CDR3 region: CASSPPDPNYGYTF. CDR3 in DNA: TGTGCCAGCAGCCCCCCGGACCCTAACTATGGCTACACCTTC.